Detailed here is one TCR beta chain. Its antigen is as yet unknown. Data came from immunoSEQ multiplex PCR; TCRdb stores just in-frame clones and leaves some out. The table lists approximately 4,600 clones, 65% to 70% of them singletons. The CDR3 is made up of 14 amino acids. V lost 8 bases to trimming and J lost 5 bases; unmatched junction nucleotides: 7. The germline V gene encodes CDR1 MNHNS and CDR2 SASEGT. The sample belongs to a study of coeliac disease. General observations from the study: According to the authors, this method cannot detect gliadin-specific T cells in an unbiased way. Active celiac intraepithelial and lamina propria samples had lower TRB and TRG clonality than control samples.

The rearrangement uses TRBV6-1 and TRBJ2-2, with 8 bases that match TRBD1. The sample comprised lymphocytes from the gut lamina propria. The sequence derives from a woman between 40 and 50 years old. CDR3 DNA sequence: TGTGCCAGCCTGGACAGGGTTGGAACCGGGGAGCTGTTTTTT. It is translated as CASLDRVGTGELFF.